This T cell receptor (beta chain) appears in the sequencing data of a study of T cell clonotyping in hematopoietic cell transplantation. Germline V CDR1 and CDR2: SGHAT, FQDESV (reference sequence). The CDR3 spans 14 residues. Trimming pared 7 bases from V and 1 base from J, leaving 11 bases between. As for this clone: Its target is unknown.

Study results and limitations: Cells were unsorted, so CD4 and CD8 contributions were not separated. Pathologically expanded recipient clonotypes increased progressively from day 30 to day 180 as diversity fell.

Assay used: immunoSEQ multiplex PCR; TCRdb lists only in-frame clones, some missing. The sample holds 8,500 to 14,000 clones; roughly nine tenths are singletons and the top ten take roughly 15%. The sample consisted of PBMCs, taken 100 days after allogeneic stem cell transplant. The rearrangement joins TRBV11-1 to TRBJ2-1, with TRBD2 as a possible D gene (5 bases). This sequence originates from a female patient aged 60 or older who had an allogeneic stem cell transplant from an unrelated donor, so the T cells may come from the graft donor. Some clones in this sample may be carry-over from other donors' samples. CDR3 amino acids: CASIPSGSYNEQFF. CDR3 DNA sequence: TGTGCCAGCATCCCCAGCGGTTCCTACAATGAGCAGTTCTTC.